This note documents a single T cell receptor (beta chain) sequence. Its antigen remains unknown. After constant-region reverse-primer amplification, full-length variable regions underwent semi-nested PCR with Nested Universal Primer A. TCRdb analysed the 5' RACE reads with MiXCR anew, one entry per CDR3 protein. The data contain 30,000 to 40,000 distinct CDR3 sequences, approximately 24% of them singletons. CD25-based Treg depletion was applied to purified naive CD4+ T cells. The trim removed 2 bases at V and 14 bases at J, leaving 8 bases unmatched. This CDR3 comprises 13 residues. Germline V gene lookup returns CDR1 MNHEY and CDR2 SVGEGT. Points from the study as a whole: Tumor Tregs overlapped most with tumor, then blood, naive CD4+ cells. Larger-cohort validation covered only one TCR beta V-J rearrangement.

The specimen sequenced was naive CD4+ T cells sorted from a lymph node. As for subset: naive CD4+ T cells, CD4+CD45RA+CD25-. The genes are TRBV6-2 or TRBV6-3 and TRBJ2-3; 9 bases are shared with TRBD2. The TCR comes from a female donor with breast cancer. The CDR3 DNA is TGTGCCAGCAGTTACGGAATGAGCGGGGGGCCGTATTTT. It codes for CASSYGMSGGPYF.